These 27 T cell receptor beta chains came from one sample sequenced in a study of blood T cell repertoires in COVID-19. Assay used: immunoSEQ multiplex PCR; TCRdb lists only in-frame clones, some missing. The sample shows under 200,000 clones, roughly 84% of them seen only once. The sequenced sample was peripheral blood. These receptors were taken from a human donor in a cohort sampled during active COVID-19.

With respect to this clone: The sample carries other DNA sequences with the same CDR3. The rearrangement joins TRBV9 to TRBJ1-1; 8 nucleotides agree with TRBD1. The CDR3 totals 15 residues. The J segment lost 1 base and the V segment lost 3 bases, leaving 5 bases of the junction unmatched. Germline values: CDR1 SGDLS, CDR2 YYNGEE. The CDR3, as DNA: TGTGCCAGCAGCGCCCGGACAGGGCCGAACACTGAAGCTTTCTTT. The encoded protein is CASSARTGPNTEAFF.

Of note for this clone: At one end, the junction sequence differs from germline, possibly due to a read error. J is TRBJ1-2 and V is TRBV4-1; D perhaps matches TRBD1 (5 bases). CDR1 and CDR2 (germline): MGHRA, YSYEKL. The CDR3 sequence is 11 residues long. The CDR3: CASSQDSRQRF. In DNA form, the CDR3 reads TGCGCCAGCAGCCAAGATAGTCGACAGCGCTTC.

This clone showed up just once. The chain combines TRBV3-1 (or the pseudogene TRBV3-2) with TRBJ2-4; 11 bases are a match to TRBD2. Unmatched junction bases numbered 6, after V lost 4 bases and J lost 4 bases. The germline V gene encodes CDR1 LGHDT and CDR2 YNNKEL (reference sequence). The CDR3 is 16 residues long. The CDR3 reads CASSLQTSGTKNIQYF. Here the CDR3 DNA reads TGTGCCAGCAGCCTACAGACTAGCGGGACAAAAAACATTCAGTACTTC.

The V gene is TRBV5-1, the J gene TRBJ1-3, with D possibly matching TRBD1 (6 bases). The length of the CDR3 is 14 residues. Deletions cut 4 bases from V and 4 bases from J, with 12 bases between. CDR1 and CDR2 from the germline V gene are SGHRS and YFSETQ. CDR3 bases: TGCGCCAGCAGCGCGGACAGACCCGGAAACACCATATATTTT. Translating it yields CASSADRPGNTIYF.

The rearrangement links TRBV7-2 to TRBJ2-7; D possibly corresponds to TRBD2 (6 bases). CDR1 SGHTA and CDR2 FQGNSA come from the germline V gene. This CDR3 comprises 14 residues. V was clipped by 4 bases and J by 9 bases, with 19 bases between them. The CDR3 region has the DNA TGTGCCAGCAGCTCCCCGGGACTGGGACCGGGGCAGTACTTC. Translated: CASSSPGLGPGQYF.

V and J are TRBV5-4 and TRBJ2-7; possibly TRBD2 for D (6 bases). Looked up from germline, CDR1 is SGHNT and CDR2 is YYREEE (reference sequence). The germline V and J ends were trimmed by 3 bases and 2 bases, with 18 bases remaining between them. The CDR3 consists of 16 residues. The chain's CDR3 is CASSSSGGVTTYEQYF. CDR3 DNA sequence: TGTGCCAGCAGCTCGTCCGGCGGGGTTACTACCTACGAGCAGTACTTC.

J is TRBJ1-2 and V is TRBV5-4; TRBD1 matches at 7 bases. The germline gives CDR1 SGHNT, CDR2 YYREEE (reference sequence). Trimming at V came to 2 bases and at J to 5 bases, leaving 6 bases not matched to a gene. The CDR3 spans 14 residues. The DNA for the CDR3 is TGTGCCAGCAGCTTCGGACAGGCACAATATGGCTACACCTTC. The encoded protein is CASSFGQAQYGYTF.

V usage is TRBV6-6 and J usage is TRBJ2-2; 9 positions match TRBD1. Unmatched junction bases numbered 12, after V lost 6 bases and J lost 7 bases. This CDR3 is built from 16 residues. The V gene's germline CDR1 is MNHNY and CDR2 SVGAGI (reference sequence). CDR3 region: CASRKGGDRADGELFF. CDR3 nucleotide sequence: TGTGCCAGCAGAAAAGGAGGGGACAGGGCCGACGGGGAGCTGTTTTTT.

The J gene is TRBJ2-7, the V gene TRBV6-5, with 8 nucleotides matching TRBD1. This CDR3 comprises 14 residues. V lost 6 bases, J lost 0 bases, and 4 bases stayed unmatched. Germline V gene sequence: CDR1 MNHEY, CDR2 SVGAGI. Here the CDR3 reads CASRGQVLSYEQYF. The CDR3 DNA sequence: TGTGCCAGCAGGGGACAGGTCCTCTCCTACGAGCAGTACTTC.

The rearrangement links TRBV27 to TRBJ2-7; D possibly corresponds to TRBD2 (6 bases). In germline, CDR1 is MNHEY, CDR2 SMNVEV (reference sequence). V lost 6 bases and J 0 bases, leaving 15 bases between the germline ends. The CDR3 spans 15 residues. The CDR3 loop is CASRLSGLSSYEQYF. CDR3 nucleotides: TGTGCCAGCAGACTCAGCGGGTTGAGCTCCTACGAGCAGTACTTC.

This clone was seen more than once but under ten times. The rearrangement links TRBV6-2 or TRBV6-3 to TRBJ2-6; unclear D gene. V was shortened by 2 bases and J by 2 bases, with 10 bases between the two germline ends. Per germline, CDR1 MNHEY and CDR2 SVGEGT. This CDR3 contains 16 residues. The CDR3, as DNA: TGTGCCAGCAGTTACCCGGGTTTGACTGGGGCCAACGTCCTGACTTTC. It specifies CASSYPGLTGANVLTF.

The CDR3 nucleotides read TGTGCCAGCAGTGAACCGGACAGCTATAATTCACCCCTCCACTTT. Translating it yields CASSEPDSYNSPLHF. The chain combines TRBV28 with TRBJ1-6; tentatively, D is TRBD1 (6 bases). This CDR3 region has 15 residues. Trimming took off 5 bases at V and 3 bases at J, with 11 bases between the two ends. CDR1 MDHEN and CDR2 SYDVKM come from the germline V gene.

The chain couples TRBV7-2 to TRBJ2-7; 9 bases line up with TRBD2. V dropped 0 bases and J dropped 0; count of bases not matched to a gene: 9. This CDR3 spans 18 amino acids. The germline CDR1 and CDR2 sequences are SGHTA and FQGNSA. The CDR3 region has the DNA TGTGCCAGCAGCTTAGCGCTGCCTAGCGGGATTATCTCCTACGAGCAGTACTTC. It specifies CASSLALPSGIISYEQYF.

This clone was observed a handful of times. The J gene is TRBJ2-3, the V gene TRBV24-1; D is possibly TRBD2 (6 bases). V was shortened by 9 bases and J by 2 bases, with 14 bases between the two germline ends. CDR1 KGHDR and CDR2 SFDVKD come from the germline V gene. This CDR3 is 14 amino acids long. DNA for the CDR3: TGTGCCACCGGTTCGGCGGGACCCACAGATACGCAGTATTTT. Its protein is CATGSAGPTDTQYF.

CDR3 nucleotides: TGTGCCAGCAGGACACCGACAGGGATTAATCAGCCCCAGCATTTT. Translating it yields CASRTPTGINQPQHF. This rearrangement joins TRBV28 to TRBJ1-5, with 7 bases lining up with TRBD1. CDR3 length: 15 amino acids. Per the germline V gene, CDR1 is MDHEN and CDR2 is SYDVKM. After removal of 6 bases from V and 4 bases from J, the junction contained 9 bases not matched to a gene.

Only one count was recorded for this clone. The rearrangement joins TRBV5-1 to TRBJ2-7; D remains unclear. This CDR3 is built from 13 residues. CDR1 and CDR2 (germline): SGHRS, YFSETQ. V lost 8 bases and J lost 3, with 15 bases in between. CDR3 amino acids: CARPSCGSYEQYF. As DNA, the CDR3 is TGCGCCAGACCCAGTTGCGGTAGCTACGAGCAGTACTTC. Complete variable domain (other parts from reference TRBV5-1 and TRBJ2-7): KAGVTQTPRYLIKTRGQQVTLSCSPISGHRSVSWYQQTPGQGLQFLFEYFSETQRNKGNFPGRFSGRQFSNSRSEMNVSTLELGDSALYLCARPSCGSYEQYFGPGTRLTVT.

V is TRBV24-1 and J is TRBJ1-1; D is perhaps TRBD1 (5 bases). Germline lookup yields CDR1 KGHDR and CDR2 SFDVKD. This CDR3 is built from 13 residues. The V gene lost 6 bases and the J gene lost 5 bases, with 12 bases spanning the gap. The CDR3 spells CATSQQGWTEAFF. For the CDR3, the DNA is TGTGCCACCAGTCAGCAGGGTTGGACTGAAGCTTTCTTT.

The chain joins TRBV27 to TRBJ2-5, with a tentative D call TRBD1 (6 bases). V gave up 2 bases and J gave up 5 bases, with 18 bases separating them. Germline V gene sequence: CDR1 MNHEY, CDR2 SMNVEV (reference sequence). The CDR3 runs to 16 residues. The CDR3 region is CASSLGGGYTFETQYF. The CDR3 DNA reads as TGTGCCAGCAGTTTAGGGGGCGGGTACACGTTTGAGACCCAGTACTTC.

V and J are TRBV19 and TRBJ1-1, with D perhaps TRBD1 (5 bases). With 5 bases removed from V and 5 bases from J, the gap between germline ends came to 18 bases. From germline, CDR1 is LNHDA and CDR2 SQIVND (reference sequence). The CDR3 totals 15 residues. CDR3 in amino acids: CASSVERGVGTEAFF. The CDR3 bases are TGTGCCAGTAGTGTTGAACGGGGGGTTGGGACTGAAGCTTTCTTT.

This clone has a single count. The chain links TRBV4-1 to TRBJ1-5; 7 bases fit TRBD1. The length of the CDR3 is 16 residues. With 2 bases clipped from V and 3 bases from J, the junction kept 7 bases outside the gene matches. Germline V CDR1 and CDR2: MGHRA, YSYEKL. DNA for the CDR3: TGCGCCAGCAGCCAACTGACAGGGTCTTTCAATCAGCCCCAGCATTTT. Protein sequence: CASSQLTGSFNQPQHF.

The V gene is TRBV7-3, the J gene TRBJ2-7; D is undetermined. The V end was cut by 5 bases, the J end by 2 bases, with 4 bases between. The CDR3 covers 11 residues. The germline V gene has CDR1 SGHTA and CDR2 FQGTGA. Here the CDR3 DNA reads TGTGCCAGCAGCCGGGCCTACGAGCAGTACTTC. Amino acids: CASSRAYEQYF.

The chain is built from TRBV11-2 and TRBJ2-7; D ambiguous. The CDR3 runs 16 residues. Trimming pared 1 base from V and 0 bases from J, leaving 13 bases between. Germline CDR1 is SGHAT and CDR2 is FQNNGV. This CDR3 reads CASSLGDKYSSYEQYF. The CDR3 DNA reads TGTGCCAGCAGCTTAGGAGATAAATACTCCTCCTACGAGCAGTACTTC.

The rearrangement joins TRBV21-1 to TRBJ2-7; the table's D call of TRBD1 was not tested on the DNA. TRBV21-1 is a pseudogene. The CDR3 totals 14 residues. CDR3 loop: CASSRRTGGYEQYF. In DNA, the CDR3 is TGTGCCAGCAGCAGACGGACAGGGGGCTACGAGCAGTACTTC.

The CDR3 nucleotides are TGTGCCAGCAGTGGAGCAGGGGGCCCCTACGAGCAGTACTTC. Translating gives CASSGAGGPYEQYF. V and J are TRBV5-4 and TRBJ2-7; 8 nucleotides match TRBD1. CDR1 and CDR2 from the germline V gene are SGHNT and YYREEE (reference sequence). The CDR3 spans 14 residues. Trimming cost V 5 bases and J 2 bases; bases outside gene matches: 6. The entire variable domain, with the rest obtained from reference TRBV5-4 and TRBJ2-7, is as follows: ETGVTQSPTHLIKTRGQQVTLRCSSQSGHNTVSWYQQALGQGPQFIFQYYREEENGRGNFPPRFSGLQFPNYSSELNVNALELDDSALYLCASSGAGGPYEQYFGPGTRLTVT.

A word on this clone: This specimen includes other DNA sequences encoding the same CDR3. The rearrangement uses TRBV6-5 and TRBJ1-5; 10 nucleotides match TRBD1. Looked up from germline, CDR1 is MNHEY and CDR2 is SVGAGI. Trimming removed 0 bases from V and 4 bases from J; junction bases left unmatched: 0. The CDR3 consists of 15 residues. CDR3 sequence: CASSYSGQGNQPQHF. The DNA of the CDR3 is TGTGCCAGCAGTTACTCGGGACAGGGGAATCAGCCCCAGCATTTT.

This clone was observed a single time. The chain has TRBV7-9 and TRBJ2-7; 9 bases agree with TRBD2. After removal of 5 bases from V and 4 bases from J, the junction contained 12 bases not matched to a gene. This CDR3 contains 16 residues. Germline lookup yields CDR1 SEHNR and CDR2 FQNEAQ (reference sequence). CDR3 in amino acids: CASSPINRAGGYEQYF. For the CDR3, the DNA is TGTGCCAGCAGCCCCATAAACAGGGCGGGAGGGTACGAGCAGTACTTC.

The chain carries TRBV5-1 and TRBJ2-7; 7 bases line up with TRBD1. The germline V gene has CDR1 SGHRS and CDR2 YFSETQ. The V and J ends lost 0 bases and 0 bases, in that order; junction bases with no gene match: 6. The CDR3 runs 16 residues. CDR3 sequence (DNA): TGCGCCAGCAGCTTGGGAAAAGCAGGGGGCTCCTACGAGCAGTACTTC. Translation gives CASSLGKAGGSYEQYF.